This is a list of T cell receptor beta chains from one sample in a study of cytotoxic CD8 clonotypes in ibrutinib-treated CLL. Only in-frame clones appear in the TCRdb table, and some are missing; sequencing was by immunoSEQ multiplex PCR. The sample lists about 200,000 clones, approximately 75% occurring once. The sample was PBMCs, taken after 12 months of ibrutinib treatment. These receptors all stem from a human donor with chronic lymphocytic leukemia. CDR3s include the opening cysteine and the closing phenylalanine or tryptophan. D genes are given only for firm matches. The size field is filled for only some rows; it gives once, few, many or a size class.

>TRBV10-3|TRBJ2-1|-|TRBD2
CAISESGGDYNEQFF
TGTGCCATCAGTGAGTCCGGGGGGGACTACAATGAGCAGTTCTTC
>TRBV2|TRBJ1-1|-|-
CASSDSGLGEAFF
TGTGCCAGCAGTGATTCTGGGTTGGGGGAAGCTTTCTTT
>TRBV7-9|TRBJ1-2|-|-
CASSTQGLGYTF
TGTGCCAGCAGCACTCAGGGGCTTGGCTACACCTTC
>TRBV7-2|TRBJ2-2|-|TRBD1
CASSPTGDTGELFF
TGTGCCAGCAGCCCTACAGGGGACACCGGGGAGCTGTTTTTT
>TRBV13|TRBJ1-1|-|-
CASSQARVNTEAFF
TGTGCCAGCAGCCAGGCTAGGGTCAACACTGAAGCTTTCTTT
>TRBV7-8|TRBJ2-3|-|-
CASSLGGISTDTQYF
TGTGCCAGCAGCTTAGGCGGGATTAGCACAGATACGCAGTATTTT
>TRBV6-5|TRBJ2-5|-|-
CASSPGRNQETQYF
TGTGCCAGCAGCCCCGGACGCAACCAAGAGACCCAGTACTTC
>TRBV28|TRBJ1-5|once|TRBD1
CASSLRQGAVQPQHF
TGTGCCAGCAGTTTAAGACAGGGGGCAGTTCAGCCCCAGCATTTT
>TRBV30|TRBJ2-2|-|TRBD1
CAWSAATGAGELFF
TGTGCCTGGAGTGCGGCGACAGGGGCCGGGGAGCTGTTTTTT
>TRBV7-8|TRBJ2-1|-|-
CASSVPGPRQGLDNEQFF
TGTGCCAGCAGCGTCCCCGGACCGCGGCAGGGATTGGACAATGAGCAGTTCTTC
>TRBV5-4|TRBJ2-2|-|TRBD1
CASSWKLGQASNTGELFF
TGTGCCAGCAGCTGGAAACTTGGACAGGCCTCGAACACCGGGGAGCTGTTTTTT
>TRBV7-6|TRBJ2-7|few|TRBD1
CASSSTRDSYEQYF
TGTGCCAGCAGCTCTACCCGGGACAGCTACGAGCAGTACTTC
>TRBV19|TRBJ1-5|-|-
CASSMRGTLGSNQPQHF
TGTGCCAGTAGTATGAGGGGTACGTTGGGGAGCAATCAGCCCCAGCATTTT
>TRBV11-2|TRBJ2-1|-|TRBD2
CASSLREDGYNEQFF
TGTGCCAGCAGCCTCCGGGAGGACGGCTACAATGAGCAGTTCTTC
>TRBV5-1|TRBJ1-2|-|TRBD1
CASSLNPSSGQTFYGYTF
TGCGCCAGCAGCTTGAATCCCTCCTCGGGACAGACATTCTATGGCTACACCTTC
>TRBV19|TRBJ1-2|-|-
CASSVTGTSSYGYTF
TGTGCCAGTAGTGTAACAGGGACATCTTCCTATGGCTACACCTTC
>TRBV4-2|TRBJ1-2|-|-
CASSPKITGSDYTF
TGTGCCAGCAGCCCCAAGATTACAGGGAGTGACTACACCTTC
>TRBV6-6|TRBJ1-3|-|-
CASSYSSFSGNTIYF
TGTGCCAGCAGTTACTCCAGCTTCTCTGGAAACACCATATATTTT
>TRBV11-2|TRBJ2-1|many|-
CASSPLGSLDNEQFF
TGTGCCAGCAGCCCTTTGGGCAGCCTAGACAATGAGCAGTTCTTC
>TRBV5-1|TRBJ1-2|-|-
CASSRTYPGPVNYGYTF
TGCGCCAGCAGCCGGACTTATCCAGGGCCGGTTAACTATGGCTACACCTTC
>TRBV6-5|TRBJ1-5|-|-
CASSPGPGSNQPQHF
TGTGCCAGCAGCCCCGGACCGGGTAGCAATCAGCCCCAGCATTTT
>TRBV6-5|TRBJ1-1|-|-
CASSSRDRIMNTEAFF
TGTGCCAGCAGTTCCCGGGACCGAATAATGAACACTGAAGCTTTCTTT
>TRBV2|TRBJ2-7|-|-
CASSVTHSSYEQYF
TGTGCCAGCTCAGTTACCCATAGCTCCTACGAGCAGTACTTC
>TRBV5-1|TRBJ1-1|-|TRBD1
CASRGRTGMNTEAFF
TGCGCCAGCAGGGGGAGGACAGGGATGAACACTGAAGCTTTCTTT
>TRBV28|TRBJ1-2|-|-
CACRAGGGFPRDGYTF
TGTGCCTGTCGGGCTGGTGGGGGTTTCCCGCGAGATGGCTACACCTTC
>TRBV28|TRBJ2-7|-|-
CATLYEQYF
TGTGCCACCCTCTACGAGCAGTACTTC
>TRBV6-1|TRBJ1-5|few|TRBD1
CASISGQGIGQPQHF
TGTGCCAGTATATCGGGACAGGGGATCGGGCAGCCCCAGCATTTT
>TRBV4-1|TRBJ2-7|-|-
CASSQEELGSSYEQYF
TGCGCCAGCAGCCAAGAGGAGCTAGGGAGCTCCTACGAGCAGTACTTC
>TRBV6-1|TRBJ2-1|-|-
CASRPDWTSYNEQFF
TGTGCCAGCAGGCCCGACTGGACGTCTTACAATGAGCAGTTCTTC
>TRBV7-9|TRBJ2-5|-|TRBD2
CASSSGTRRETQYF
TGTGCCAGCAGCTCAGGGACTAGAAGAGAGACCCAGTACTTC
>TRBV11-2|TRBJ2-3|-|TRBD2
CASSFSGRGDTQYF
TGTGCCAGCAGCTTTAGCGGGCGGGGAGATACGCAGTATTTT
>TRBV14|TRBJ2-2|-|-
CASSQDYGSSLGELFF
TGTGCCAGCAGCCAAGATTACGGCAGCTCACTTGGGGAGCTGTTTTTT
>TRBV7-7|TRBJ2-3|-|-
CASSLMGEDTQYF
TGTGCTAGCAGCTTAATGGGCGAGGATACGCAGTATTTT
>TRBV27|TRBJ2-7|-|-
CASSLGTPIEQYF
TGTGCCAGCAGTTTAGGGACGCCAATCGAGCAGTACTTC
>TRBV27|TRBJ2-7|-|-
CASSPMTASTSYEQYF
TGTGCCAGCAGTCCGATGACCGCATCTACCTCCTACGAGCAGTACTTC
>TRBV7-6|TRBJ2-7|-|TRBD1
CASSLQGGLSYEQYF
TGTGCCAGCAGTTTACAGGGGGGACTTAGTTACGAGCAGTACTTC
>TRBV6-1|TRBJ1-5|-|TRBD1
CASSGGFIIRDRRFNQPQHF
TGTGCCAGCAGTGGAGGGTTCATCATCCGGGACAGGAGGTTTAATCAGCCCCAGCATTTT
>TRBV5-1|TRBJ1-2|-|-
CASSFGTPRDGYTF
TGCGCCAGCAGCTTCGGTACACCCAGGGATGGCTACACCTTC
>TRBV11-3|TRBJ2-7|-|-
CASSLAGSSYEQYF
TGTGCCAGCAGCTTAGCGGGCAGCTCCTACGAGCAGTACTTC
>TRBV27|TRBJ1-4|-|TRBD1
CASTTFWDRRNEKLFF
TGTGCCAGCACCACTTTCTGGGACAGAAGAAATGAAAAACTGTTTTTT
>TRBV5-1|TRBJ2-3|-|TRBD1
CASSWGGTGASSGTDTQYF
TGCGCCAGCAGCTGGGGTGGGACAGGGGCCTCGTCCGGCACAGATACGCAGTATTTT
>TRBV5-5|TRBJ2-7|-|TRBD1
CASRAGTGTYEQYF
TGTGCCAGCAGAGCCGGGACAGGGACCTACGAGCAGTACTTC
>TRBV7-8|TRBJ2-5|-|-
CASSSAVLATQYF
TGTGCCAGCAGCTCAGCGGTTCTAGCGACCCAGTACTTC
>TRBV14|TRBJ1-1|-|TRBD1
CASSQKRTGGQDTEAFF
TGTGCCAGCAGCCAAAAAAGGACAGGGGGCCAGGACACTGAAGCTTTCTTT
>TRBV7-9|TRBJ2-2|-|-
CASSLAQVDTGELFF
TGTGCCAGCAGCTTAGCACAGGTTGACACCGGGGAGCTGTTTTTT
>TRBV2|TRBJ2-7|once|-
CASGVGAYEQYF
TGTGCCAGCGGGGTTGGCGCCTACGAGCAGTACTTC
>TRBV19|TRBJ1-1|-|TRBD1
CASTMGQGTEAFF
TGTGCCAGTACTATGGGACAGGGAACTGAAGCTTTCTTT
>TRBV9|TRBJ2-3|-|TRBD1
CASSVAAGGITDTQYF
TGTGCCAGCAGCGTAGCGGCAGGGGGCATCACAGATACGCAGTATTTT
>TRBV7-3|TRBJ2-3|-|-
CASSLLGQGPDTQYF
TGTGCCAGCAGCTTACTGGGCCAGGGACCAGATACGCAGTATTTT
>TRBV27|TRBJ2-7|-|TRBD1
CASSLSQGVYYEQYF
TGTGCCAGCAGTTTATCGCAGGGGGTATACTACGAGCAGTACTTC